This TCR beta chain derives from a study of regulatory and conventional T cells in breast cancer. MiXCR was run by TCRdb on the PCR reads, yielding one entry per CDR3 protein. The sample yields fewer than 20,000 distinct CDR3 sequences, around 30% seen once. Germline V lookup: CDR1 LGHNA, CDR2 YNFKEQ. The V end lost 4 bases, the J end lost 7 bases, and 11 bases lay between the germline ends. The CDR3 loop spans 12 amino acids. The sequenced material came from conventional T cells from blood. The chain couples TRBV4-2 to TRBJ2-7; D is possibly TRBD2 (5 bases). This clonotype was sampled from a female donor in good health. The CDR3 loop is CASSPNRGEQYF. DNA for the CDR3: TGTGCCAGCAGCCCTAATAGAGGGGAGCAGTACTTC.